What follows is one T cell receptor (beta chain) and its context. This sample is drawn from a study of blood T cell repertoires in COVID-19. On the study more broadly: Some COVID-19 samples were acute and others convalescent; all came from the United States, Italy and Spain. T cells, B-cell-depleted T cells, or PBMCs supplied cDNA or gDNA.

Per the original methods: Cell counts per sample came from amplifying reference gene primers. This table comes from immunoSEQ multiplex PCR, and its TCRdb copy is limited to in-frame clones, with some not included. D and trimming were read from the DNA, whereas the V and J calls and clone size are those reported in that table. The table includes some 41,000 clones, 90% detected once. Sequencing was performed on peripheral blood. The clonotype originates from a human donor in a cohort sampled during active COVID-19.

CDR3 bases: TGCGCCAGCAGCCAAGAATGGTTCAGGGTCCAGTACGAGCAGTACTTC. This translates into CASSQEWFRVQYEQYF. The rearrangement links TRBV4-3 to TRBJ2-7; D is possibly TRBD1 (5 bases). The germline V and J ends were trimmed by 0 bases and 4 bases, with 16 bases remaining between them. The CDR3 runs to 16 residues. CDR1 is LGHNA, CDR2 YSLEER, per germline.